The T cell receptor (beta chain) described here comes from a study of cytomegalovirus exposure and HLA in healthy donors. PCR involved 60 Vbeta and 13 Jbeta primers. This table comes from immunoSEQ multiplex PCR, and its TCRdb copy is limited to in-frame clones, with some not included. The sample has 150,000 to 200,000 clones; approximately 67% are singletons. This CDR3 is built from 16 residues. V shed 10 bases and J 4 bases; nucleotides not matched to a gene: 13. CDR1 and CDR2 from the germline V gene are LNHDA and SQIVND (reference sequence). Sequences were obtained from PBMCs. The origin of this receptor is a woman younger than 30 in good health and CMV-seropositive. The chain employs TRBV19 and TRBJ2-2; 9 bases agree with TRBD1. For the CDR3, the DNA is TGTGCCATAAGTTTTCCCGGGACAGGGATCACCGGGGAGCTGTTTTTT. It translates to CAISFPGTGITGELFF.